The clone carrying this TCR beta chain has a handful of counts. These data belong to a study of blood T cell repertoires in COVID-19. The method was immunoSEQ multiplex PCR; TCRdb's version includes in-frame clones alone and lacks a portion of them. The sample has roughly 160,000 clones; more than 65% are singletons. The sequencing input was PBMCs or T cells enriched from blood (not recorded which). The origin of this receptor is a middle-aged woman with acute COVID-19.

The CDR3 DNA reads as TGTGCCAGTAGTCCGCAGGACAGGGGGCGCCAAGAGACCCAGTACTTC. This codes for CASSPQDRGRQETQYF. J is TRBJ2-5 and V is TRBV19, with TRBD1 matching 11 bases. The CDR3 sequence is 16 residues long. Trimming removed 5 bases from V and 1 base from J; junction bases left unmatched: 6. Germline CDR1 reads LNHDA; CDR2 reads SQIVND (reference sequence).